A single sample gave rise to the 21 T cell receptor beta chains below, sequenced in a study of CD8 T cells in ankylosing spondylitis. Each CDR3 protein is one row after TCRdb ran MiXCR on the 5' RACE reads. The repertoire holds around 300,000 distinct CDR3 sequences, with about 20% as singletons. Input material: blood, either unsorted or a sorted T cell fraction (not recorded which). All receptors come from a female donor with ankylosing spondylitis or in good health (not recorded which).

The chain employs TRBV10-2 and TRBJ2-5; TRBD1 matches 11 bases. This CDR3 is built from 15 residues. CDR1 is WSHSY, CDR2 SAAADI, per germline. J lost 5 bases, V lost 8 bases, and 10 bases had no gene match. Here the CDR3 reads CASWDRGRLGETQYF. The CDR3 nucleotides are TGCGCCAGCTGGGACAGGGGGAGACTGGGGGAGACCCAGTACTTC.

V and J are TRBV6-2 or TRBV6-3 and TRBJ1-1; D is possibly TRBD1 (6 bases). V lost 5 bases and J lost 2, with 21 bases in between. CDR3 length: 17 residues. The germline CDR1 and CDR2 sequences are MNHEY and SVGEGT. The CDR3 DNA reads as TGTGCCAGCAGTCCCGTGCGGACAGCTTCCCTCAACACTGAAGCTTTCTTT. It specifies CASSPVRTASLNTEAFF.

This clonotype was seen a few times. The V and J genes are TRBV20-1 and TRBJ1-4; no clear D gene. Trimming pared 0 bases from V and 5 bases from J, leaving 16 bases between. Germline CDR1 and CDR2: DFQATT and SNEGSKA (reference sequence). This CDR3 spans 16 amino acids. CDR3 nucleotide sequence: TGCAGTGCTAGAGATCAGTGGCCAGGATGGAATGAAAAACTGTTTTTT. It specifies CSARDQWPGWNEKLFF.

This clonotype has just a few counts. DNA of the CDR3: TGTGCCAGCAGCGTAGGAGGGGGCCGTGAGACCCAGTACTTC. Residues: CASSVGGGRETQYF. The chain combines TRBV9 with TRBJ2-5; 7 bases map to TRBD1. CDR1 SGDLS and CDR2 YYNGEE come from the germline V gene. CDR3 length: 14 amino acids. Trimming at V came to 0 bases and at J to 5 bases, leaving 4 bases not matched to a gene.

The CDR3 loop reads CARGFQGTNYGYTF. In DNA form, the CDR3 reads TGCGCCAGGGGATTCCAGGGAACGAACTATGGCTACACCTTC. The chain is built from TRBV10-1 and TRBJ1-2; the D gene is possibly TRBD1 (5 bases). The CDR3 is made up of 14 amino acids. In germline, CDR1 is WNHNN, CDR2 SYGVQD (reference sequence). V lost 9 bases to trimming and J lost 2 bases, with 16 bases between them.

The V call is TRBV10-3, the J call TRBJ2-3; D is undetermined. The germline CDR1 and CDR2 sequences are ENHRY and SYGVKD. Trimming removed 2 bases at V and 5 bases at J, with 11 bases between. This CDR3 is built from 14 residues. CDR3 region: CAISEGRPVDTQYF. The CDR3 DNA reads TGTGCCATCAGTGAGGGAAGACCAGTAGATACGCAGTATTTT.

The CDR3 loop is CASSRRGLGRSGGSYEQYF. CDR3 bases: TGTGCCAGCAGCCGTAGGGGTTTAGGGCGGAGCGGGGGATCCTACGAGCAGTACTTC. The rearrangement links TRBV11-2 to TRBJ2-7; TRBD2 aligns across 8 bases. Germline V lookup: CDR1 SGHAT, CDR2 FQNNGV. J lost 1 base, V lost 5 bases, and 19 bases had no gene match. The CDR3 extends over 19 amino acids. Full variable domain (missing parts from reference TRBV11-2 and TRBJ2-7): EAGVAQSPRYKIIEKRQSVAFWCNPISGHATLYWYQQILGQGPKLLIQFQNNGVVDDSQLPKDRFSAERLKGVDSTLKIQPAKLEDSAVYLCASSRRGLGRSGGSYEQYFGPGTRLTVT.

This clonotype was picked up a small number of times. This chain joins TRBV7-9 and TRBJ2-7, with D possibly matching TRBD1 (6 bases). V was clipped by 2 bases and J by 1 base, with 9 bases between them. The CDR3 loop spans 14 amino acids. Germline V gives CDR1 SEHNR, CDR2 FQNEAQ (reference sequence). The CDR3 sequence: CASSLTTGSYEQYF. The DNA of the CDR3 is TGTGCCAGCAGCTTAACGACAGGTTCCTACGAGCAGTACTTC. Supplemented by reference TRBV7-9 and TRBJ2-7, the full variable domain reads DTGVSQNPRHKITKRGQNVTFRCDPISEHNRLYWYRQTLGQGPEFLTYFQNEAQLEKSRLLSDRFSAERPKGSFSTLEIQRTEQGDSAMYLCASSLTTGSYEQYFGPGTRLTVT.

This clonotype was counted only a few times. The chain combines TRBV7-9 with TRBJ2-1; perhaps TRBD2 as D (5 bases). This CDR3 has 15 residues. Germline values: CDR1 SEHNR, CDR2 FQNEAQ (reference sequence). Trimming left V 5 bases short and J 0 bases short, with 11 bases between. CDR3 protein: CASSLQRYSYNEQFF. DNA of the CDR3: TGTGCCAGCAGCCTACAGCGGTACTCCTACAATGAGCAGTTCTTC. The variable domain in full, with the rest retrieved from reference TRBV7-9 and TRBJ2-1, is DTGVSQNPRHKITKRGQNVTFRCDPISEHNRLYWYRQTLGQGPEFLTYFQNEAQLEKSRLLSDRFSAERPKGSFSTLEIQRTEQGDSAMYLCASSLQRYSYNEQFFGPGTRLTVL.

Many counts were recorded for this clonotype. CDR3 coding DNA: TGTGCCAGCAGCTTTGGCCTAGCGGAATTCTACGAGCAGTACTTC. It codes for CASSFGLAEFYEQYF. The rearrangement links TRBV5-5 to TRBJ2-7; 7 bases are shared with TRBD2. Germline V gene data show CDR1 as SGHKS and CDR2 as YYEKEE (reference sequence). The CDR3 loop spans 15 amino acids. V lost 2 bases, J lost 3 bases, and 8 bases stayed unmatched.

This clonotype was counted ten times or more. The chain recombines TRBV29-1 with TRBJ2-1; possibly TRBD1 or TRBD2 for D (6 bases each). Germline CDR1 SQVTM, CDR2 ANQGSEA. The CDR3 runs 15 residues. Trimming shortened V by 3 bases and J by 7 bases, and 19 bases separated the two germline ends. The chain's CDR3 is CSVEGGLRASNEQFF. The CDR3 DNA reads TGCAGCGTTGAGGGGGGCCTCAGGGCTTCAAATGAGCAGTTCTTC.

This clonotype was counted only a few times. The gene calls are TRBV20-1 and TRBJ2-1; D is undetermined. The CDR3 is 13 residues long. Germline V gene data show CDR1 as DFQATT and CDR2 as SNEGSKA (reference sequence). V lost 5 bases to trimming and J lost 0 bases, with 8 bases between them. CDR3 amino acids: CSAGSSSYNEQFF. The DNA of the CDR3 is TGCAGTGCTGGCTCCAGCTCCTACAATGAGCAGTTCTTC.

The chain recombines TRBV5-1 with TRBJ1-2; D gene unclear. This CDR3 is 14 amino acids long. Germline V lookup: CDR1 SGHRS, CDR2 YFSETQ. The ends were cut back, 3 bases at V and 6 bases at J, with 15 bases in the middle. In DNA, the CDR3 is TGCGCCAGCAGCTCCCAGGTGGGGAATGATGGCTACACCTTC. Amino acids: CASSSQVGNDGYTF.

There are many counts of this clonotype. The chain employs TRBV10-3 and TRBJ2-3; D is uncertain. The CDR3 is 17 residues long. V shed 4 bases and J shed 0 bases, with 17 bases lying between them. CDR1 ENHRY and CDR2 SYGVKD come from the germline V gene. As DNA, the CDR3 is TGTGCCATCAGTGCCGACCCGAACACGATGAGCACAGATACGCAGTATTTT. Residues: CAISADPNTMSTDTQYF.

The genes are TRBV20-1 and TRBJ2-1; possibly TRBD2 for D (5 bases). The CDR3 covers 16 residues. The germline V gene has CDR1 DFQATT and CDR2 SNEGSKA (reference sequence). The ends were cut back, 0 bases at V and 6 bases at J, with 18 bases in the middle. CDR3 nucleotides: TGCAGTGCTAGAGATCGGGAATTGTATAGTACCAATGAGCAGTTCTTC. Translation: CSARDRELYSTNEQFF.

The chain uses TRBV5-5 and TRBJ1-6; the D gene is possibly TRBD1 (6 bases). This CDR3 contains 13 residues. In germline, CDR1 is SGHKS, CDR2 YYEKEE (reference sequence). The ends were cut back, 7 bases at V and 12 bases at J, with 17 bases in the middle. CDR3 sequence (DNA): TGTGCCAGCGCAGGGACACCCCTAAGACCCCTCCACTTT. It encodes CASAGTPLRPLHF.

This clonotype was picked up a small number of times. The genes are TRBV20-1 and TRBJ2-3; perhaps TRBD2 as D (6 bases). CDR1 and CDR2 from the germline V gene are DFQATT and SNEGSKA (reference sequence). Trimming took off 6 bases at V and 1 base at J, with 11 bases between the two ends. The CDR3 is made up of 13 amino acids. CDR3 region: CSALSSGTDTQYF. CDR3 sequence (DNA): TGCAGTGCCCTTTCTAGCGGCACAGATACGCAGTATTTT.

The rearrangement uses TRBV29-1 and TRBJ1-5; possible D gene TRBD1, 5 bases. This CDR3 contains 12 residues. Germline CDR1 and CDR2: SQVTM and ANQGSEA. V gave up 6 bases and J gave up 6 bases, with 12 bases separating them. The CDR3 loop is CSVSGGSQPQHF. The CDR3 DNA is TGCAGCGTAAGCGGGGGAAGTCAGCCCCAGCATTTT.

The CDR3 nucleotides are TGTGCCAGCAGCATGGGACTCCACGAGCAGTACTTC. It specifies CASSMGLHEQYF. This chain connects TRBV12-3 or TRBV12-4 to TRBJ2-7, with D perhaps TRBD2 (6 bases). This CDR3 spans 12 amino acids. Deletions cut 6 bases from V and 5 bases from J, with 11 bases between.

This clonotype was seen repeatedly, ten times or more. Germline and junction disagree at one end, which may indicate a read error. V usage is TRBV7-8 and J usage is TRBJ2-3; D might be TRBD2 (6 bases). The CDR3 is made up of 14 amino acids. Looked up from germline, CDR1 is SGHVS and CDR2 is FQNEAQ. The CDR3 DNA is TGCGCCAGCAGCTTGGGACTTCGCACAGATACGCAGTATTTT. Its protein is CASSLGLRTDTQYF. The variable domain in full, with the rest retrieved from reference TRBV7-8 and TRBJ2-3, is GAGVSQSPRYKVAKRGQDVALRCDPISGHVSLFWYQQALGQGPEFLTYFQNEAQLDKSGLPSDRFFAERPEGSVSTLKIQRTQQEDSAVYLCASSLGLRTDTQYFGPGTRLTVL.

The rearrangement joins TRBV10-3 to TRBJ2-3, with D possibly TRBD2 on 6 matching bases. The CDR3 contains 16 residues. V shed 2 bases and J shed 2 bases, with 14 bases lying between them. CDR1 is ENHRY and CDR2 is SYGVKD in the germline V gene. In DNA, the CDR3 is TGTGCCATCAGTGAGGGTGGCGGGGACCCCACAGATACGCAGTATTTT. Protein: CAISEGGGDPTDTQYF.